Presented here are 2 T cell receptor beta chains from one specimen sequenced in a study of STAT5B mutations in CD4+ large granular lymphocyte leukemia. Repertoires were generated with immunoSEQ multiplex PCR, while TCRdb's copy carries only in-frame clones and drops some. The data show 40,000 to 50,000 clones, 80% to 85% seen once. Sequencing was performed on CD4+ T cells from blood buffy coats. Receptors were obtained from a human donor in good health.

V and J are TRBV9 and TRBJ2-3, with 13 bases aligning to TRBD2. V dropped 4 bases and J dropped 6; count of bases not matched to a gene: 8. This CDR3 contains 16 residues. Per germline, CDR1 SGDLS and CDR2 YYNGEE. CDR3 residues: CASSLQGTSGVDTQYF. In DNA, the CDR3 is TGTGCCAGCAGCCTCCAGGGGACTAGCGGGGTTGATACGCAGTATTTT. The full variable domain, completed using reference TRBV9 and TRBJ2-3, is DSGVTQTPKHLITATGQRVTLRCSPRSGDLSVYWYQQSLDQGLQFLIQYYNGEERAKGNILERFSAQQFPDLHSELNLSSLELGDSALYFCASSLQGTSGVDTQYFGPGTRLTVL.

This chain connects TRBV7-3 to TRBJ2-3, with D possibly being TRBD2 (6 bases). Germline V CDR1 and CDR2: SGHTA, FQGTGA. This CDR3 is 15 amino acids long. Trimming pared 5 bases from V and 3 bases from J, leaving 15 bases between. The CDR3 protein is CASSNRGDPTDTQYF. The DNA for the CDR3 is TGTGCCAGCAGCAATCGCGGGGATCCAACAGATACGCAGTATTTT.